This paragraph covers one T cell receptor (beta chain) sequence. Per the original methods: Estimates of nucleated cell counts were drawn from the amplification of reference gene primers. Produced via immunoSEQ multiplex PCR; TCRdb's table is partial and in-frame only. V, J and clone size reflect that table, while D and trimming were determined from the DNA. Of around 200,000 clones listed, roughly 88% are singletons. V lost 2 bases, J lost 2 bases, and 8 bases stayed unmatched. The CDR3 has 17 residues. Germline V CDR1 and CDR2: SGHTA, FQGNSA. This entry belongs to a study of blood T cell repertoires in COVID-19.

Sample: peripheral blood. The rearrangement links TRBV7-2 to TRBJ2-1, with 8 bases matching TRBD2. This TCR derives from a woman of 80 years or more with acute or convalescent COVID-19. The CDR3 DNA follows: TGTGCCAGCAGCTTAACCAAGCGGGGGTCAACCTACAATGAGCAGTTCTTC. Protein: CASSLTKRGSTYNEQFF.